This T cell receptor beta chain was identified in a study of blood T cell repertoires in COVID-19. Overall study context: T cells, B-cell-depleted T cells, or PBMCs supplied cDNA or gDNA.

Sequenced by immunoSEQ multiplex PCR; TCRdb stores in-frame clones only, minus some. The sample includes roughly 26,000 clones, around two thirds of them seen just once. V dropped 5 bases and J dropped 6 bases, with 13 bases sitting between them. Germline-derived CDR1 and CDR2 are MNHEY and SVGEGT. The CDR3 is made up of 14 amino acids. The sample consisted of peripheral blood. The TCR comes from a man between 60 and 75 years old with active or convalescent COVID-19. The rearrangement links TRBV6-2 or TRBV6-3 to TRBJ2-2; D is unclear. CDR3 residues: CASSLPPVAGELFF. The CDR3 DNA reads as TGTGCCAGCAGTCTACCCCCCGTGGCCGGGGAGCTGTTTTTT.